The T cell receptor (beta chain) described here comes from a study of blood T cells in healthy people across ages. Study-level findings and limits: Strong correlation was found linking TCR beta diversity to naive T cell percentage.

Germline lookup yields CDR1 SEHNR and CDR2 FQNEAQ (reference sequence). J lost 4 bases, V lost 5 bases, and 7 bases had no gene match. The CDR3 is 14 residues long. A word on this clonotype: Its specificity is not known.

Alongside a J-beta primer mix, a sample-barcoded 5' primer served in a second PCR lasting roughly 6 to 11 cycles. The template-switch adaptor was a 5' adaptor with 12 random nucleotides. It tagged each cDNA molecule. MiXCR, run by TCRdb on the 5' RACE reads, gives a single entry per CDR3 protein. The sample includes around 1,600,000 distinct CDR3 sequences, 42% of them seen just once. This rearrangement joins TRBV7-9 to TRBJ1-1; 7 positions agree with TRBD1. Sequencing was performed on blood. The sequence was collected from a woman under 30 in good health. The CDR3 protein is CASSDREFGTEAFF. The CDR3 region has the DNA TGTGCCAGCAGCGACAGGGAGTTTGGCACTGAAGCTTTCTTT.